Below, 30 T cell receptor beta chains from the same sample are listed, as sequenced in a study of T-cell reconstitution after alpha-beta-depleted transplantation in children. TCRbeta library preparation incorporated unique molecular identifiers. TCRdb ran MiXCR on the PCR reads and lists one entry per CDR3 protein. The sample yields about 15,000 distinct CDR3 sequences, approximately 5.3% seen once. This sample comprised PBMCs, obtained before TCRalphabeta/CD19-depleted stem cell transplant. These receptors all stem from a boy aged 5-17 years with acute lymphoblastic leukemia, due to receive a stem cell transplant.

The chain employs TRBV7-9 and TRBJ1-5; the D is unclear. The germline CDR1 and CDR2 sequences are SEHNR and FQNEAQ (reference sequence). V gave up 1 base and J gave up 6 bases, with 4 bases separating them. This CDR3 region has 12 residues. CDR3 protein: CASSLGTQPQHF. The DNA of the CDR3 is TGTGCCAGCAGCTTAGGTACTCAGCCCCAGCATTTT. The full variable domain, rest sourced from reference TRBV7-9 and TRBJ1-5, is DTGVSQNPRHKITKRGQNVTFRCDPISEHNRLYWYRQTLGQGPEFLTYFQNEAQLEKSRLLSDRFSAERPKGSFSTLEIQRTEQGDSAMYLCASSLGTQPQHFGDGTRLSIL.

This clonotype was recorded many times. V is TRBV19 and J is TRBJ2-2; D not certain. Germline CDR1 reads LNHDA; CDR2 reads SQIVND (reference sequence). The V and J ends lost 5 bases and 0 bases respectively, with 7 bases between them. This CDR3 has 14 residues. The CDR3 region is CASSLPANTGELFF. In DNA form, the CDR3 reads TGTGCCAGTAGTCTGCCAGCGAACACCGGGGAGCTGTTTTTT.

This clonotype came up many times. The rearrangement uses TRBV12-3 or TRBV12-4 and TRBJ1-4; 8 bases are shared with TRBD1. J lost 6 bases, V lost 2 bases, and 5 bases had no gene match. The CDR3 spans 15 residues. CDR3 bases: TGTGCCAGCAGTTTATCAGGGGGCTGGGATGAAAAACTGTTTTTT. This gives the protein CASSLSGGWDEKLFF.

The V gene is TRBV19, the J gene TRBJ2-7, with D hard to call. V lost 5 bases and J lost 0, with 8 bases in between. CDR1 and CDR2 (germline): LNHDA, SQIVND (reference sequence). The CDR3 loop spans 13 amino acids. This CDR3 reads CASSRPHSYEQYF. The CDR3 bases are TGTGCCAGTAGTCGGCCACACTCCTACGAGCAGTACTTC.

At least ten counts were recorded for this clonotype. This chain joins TRBV28 and TRBJ2-3; D might be TRBD1 (7 bases). Germline V CDR1 and CDR2: MDHEN, SYDVKM. With 3 bases removed from V and 1 base from J, the gap between germline ends came to 11 bases. This CDR3 has 15 residues. The CDR3 region is CASSLAGTGTDTQYF. The DNA for the CDR3 is TGTGCCAGCAGTTTGGCGGGGACAGGCACAGATACGCAGTATTTT.

This clonotype was detected ten times or more. V usage is TRBV4-3 and J usage is TRBJ2-3; 13 bases agree with TRBD2. V shed 1 base and J 4 bases; nucleotides not matched to a gene: 5. Germline V gene sequence: CDR1 LGHNA, CDR2 YSLEER. CDR3 length equals 17 residues. The CDR3 is CASSQGPLAGGSDTQYF. The CDR3 bases are TGCGCCAGCAGCCAAGGCCCACTAGCGGGGGGGTCAGATACGCAGTATTTT.

This clonotype was seen repeatedly, ten times or more. The chain recombines TRBV20-1 with TRBJ2-4; tentatively, D is TRBD2 (5 bases). CDR1 and CDR2 from the germline V gene are DFQATT and SNEGSKA (reference sequence). V shed 6 bases and J shed 4 bases, with 13 bases lying between them. This CDR3 spans 13 amino acids. CDR3 protein: CSAEGRTKNIQYF. The CDR3 DNA reads TGCAGTGCCGAGGGTCGGACGAAAAACATTCAGTACTTC.

This chain joins TRBV5-4 and TRBJ2-7, with 8 bases lining up with TRBD1. Germline CDR1 reads SGHNT; CDR2 reads YYREEE (reference sequence). The CDR3 runs 15 residues. After removal of 4 bases from V and 6 bases from J, the junction contained 12 bases not matched to a gene. The CDR3 DNA reads TGTGCCAGCAGCCCTGGGCGGACAGGGCTTTCCGAGCAGTACTTC. Amino acids: CASSPGRTGLSEQYF.

The table lists this clonotype with many counts. The J gene is TRBJ2-1, the V gene TRBV11-3; TRBD2 is a possible D gene (6 bases). Germline CDR1 is SGHNT and CDR2 is YENEEA. CDR3 length: 14 residues. Trimming left V 4 bases short and J 0 bases short, with 7 bases between. The CDR3 loop is CASSWGGSYNEQFF. In DNA, the CDR3 is TGTGCCAGCAGCTGGGGAGGCTCCTACAATGAGCAGTTCTTC. Combining the CDR3 with reference TRBV11-3 and TRBJ2-1 gives the whole variable domain EAGVVQSPRYKIIEKKQPVAFWCNPISGHNTLYWYLQNLGQGPELLIRYENEEAVDDSQLPKDRFSAERLKGVDSTLKIQPAELGDSAVYLCASSWGGSYNEQFFGPGTRLTVL.

V is TRBV5-6 and J is TRBJ1-1, with unresolved D. CDR1 is SGHDT and CDR2 is YYEEEE in the germline V gene. This CDR3 has 12 amino acids. The V gene lost 9 bases and the J gene lost 7 bases, with 16 bases spanning the gap. This chain's CDR3 is CAIGRTLNEAFF. Written as DNA, the CDR3 is TGTGCCATCGGCCGTACACTAAATGAAGCTTTCTTT.

This clonotype has at least ten counts. The chain carries TRBV7-6 and TRBJ2-3; no firm D call. The CDR3 loop spans 12 amino acids. Germline assignment: CDR1 SGHVS and CDR2 FNYEAQ. Trimming shortened V by 0 bases and J by 5 bases, and 3 bases separated the two germline ends. The chain's CDR3 is CASSLAQDTQYF. Here the CDR3 DNA reads TGTGCCAGCAGCTTAGCGCAAGATACGCAGTATTTT.

This clonotype was counted ten times or more. The J gene is TRBJ2-7, the V gene TRBV2; D gene unclear. Trimming removed 2 bases from V and 9 bases from J, with 11 bases in between. The CDR3 spans 12 residues. Germline V CDR1 and CDR2: SNHLY, FYNNEI. The CDR3 DNA sequence: TGTGCCAGCAGTGAACTTTTCCAAGGGCAGTACTTC. Translated, it gives CASSELFQGQYF.

Only a few counts were recorded for this clonotype. V usage is TRBV19 and J usage is TRBJ1-5; D is uncertain. Per germline, CDR1 LNHDA and CDR2 SQIVND (reference sequence). Trimming took off 1 base at V and 3 bases at J, with 10 bases between the two ends. The CDR3 has 15 residues. CDR3 protein: CASSIAGHTNQPQHF. CDR3 DNA sequence: TGTGCCAGTAGTATAGCCGGGCATACCAATCAGCCCCAGCATTTT.

This clonotype was recorded many times. The V and J genes are TRBV25-1 and TRBJ2-7; 8 nucleotides line up with TRBD2. Trimming removed 3 bases from V and 4 bases from J; junction bases left unmatched: 8. This CDR3 contains 15 residues. Germline-derived CDR1 and CDR2 are MGHDK and SYGVNS. Written as DNA, the CDR3 is TGTGCCAGCAGTGATCCCGGGGGGGCGGTTTACGAGCAGTACTTC. Amino acids: CASSDPGGAVYEQYF.

At least ten counts were recorded for this clonotype. The chain uses TRBV28 and TRBJ1-1; 8 bases align to TRBD1. The V segment lost 1 base and the J segment 8 bases; nucleotides outside the gene matches: 0. Looked up from germline, CDR1 is MDHEN and CDR2 is SYDVKM. This CDR3 is 12 amino acids long. The CDR3 DNA reads as TGTGCCAGCAGTTTATACAGGGGGGAAGCTTTCTTT. Amino acid sequence: CASSLYRGEAFF.

This clonotype was recorded many times. The chain carries TRBV2 and TRBJ2-2; tentative D call: TRBD1 (6 bases). Germline V CDR1 and CDR2: SNHLY, FYNNEI. Trimming pared 2 bases from V and 0 bases from J, leaving 7 bases between. The CDR3 extends over 15 amino acids. Here the CDR3 reads CASSEHRANTGELFF. CDR3 coding DNA: TGTGCCAGCAGTGAACACAGGGCGAACACCGGGGAGCTGTTTTTT.

This clonotype was recorded many times. V gene TRBV27 combines with J gene TRBJ2-1; D is ambiguous. The CDR3 has 13 residues. CDR1 MNHEY and CDR2 SMNVEV come from the germline V gene (reference sequence). V shed 1 base and J shed 7 bases, with 8 bases lying between them. The CDR3 reads CASSLFGWNEQFF. The DNA for the CDR3 is TGTGCCAGCAGTTTATTCGGTTGGAATGAGCAGTTCTTC.

Regarding this clonotype: This may come from a read error, since a much larger clone is one base off. The genes are TRBV28 and TRBJ1-6; a possible D gene is TRBD1 (5 bases). Trimming removed 6 bases from V and 8 bases from J, with 14 bases in between. Germline V CDR1 and CDR2: MDHEN, SYDVKM. The CDR3 is 14 amino acids. The CDR3 region is CASSPWDGYSPLHF. For the CDR3, the DNA is TGTGCCAGCAGCCCCTGGGACGGGTATTCACCCCTCCACTTT.

This clonotype has ten or more counts. V is TRBV27 and J is TRBJ2-7, with 10 bases fitting TRBD2. Trimming at V came to 5 bases and at J to 6 bases, leaving 7 bases not matched to a gene. CDR1 is MNHEY, CDR2 SMNVEV, per germline (reference sequence). This CDR3 comprises 14 residues. CDR3 region: CASSLLAGDSEQYF. CDR3 coding DNA: TGTGCCAGCAGTCTTCTAGCGGGAGACTCCGAGCAGTACTTC.

This clonotype was seen ten or more times. This chain links TRBV7-9 with TRBJ2-7, with 7 bases fitting TRBD1. The J segment lost 2 bases and the V segment lost 5 bases, leaving 6 bases of the junction unmatched. This CDR3 is built from 14 residues. Germline V CDR1 and CDR2: SEHNR, FQNEAQ (reference sequence). CDR3 sequence (DNA): TGTGCCAGCAGCATCAGACAGGGCCCCTACGAGCAGTACTTC. The encoded protein is CASSIRQGPYEQYF.

The sample holds many counts of this clonotype. V and J are TRBV3-1 and TRBJ2-1; D is possibly TRBD2 (7 bases). CDR1 is LGHDT and CDR2 is YNNKEL in the germline V gene (reference sequence). CDR3 length equals 17 residues. V gave up 0 bases and J gave up 4 bases, with 16 bases separating them. This chain's CDR3 is CASSQDRGRETYNEQFF. CDR3 sequence (DNA): TGTGCCAGCAGCCAAGATAGGGGGAGGGAAACTTACAATGAGCAGTTCTTC.

This clonotype was counted ten times or more. The chain joins TRBV5-4 to TRBJ1-1; D possibly corresponds to TRBD1 (5 bases). V lost 1 base, J lost 1 base, and 11 bases lay in between. This CDR3 has 15 residues. Per the germline V gene, CDR1 is SGHNT and CDR2 is YYREEE (reference sequence). CDR3 loop: CASSLIGGRNTEAFF. The DNA for the CDR3 is TGTGCCAGCAGCTTGATTGGGGGACGGAACACTGAAGCTTTCTTT.

This clonotype was counted at least ten times. The genes are TRBV20-1 and TRBJ1-1; tentatively, D is TRBD1 (6 bases). Between the trimmed V and J ends, which lost 0 bases and 0 bases, there was a span of 8 bases. CDR3 length equals 14 residues. Germline assignment: CDR1 DFQATT and CDR2 SNEGSKA (reference sequence). This chain's CDR3 is CSARDQGMNTEAFF. CDR3 coding DNA: TGCAGTGCTAGAGATCAGGGGATGAACACTGAAGCTTTCTTT.

Within the sample, this clonotype is medium-sized. V usage is TRBV24-1 and J usage is TRBJ2-7; tentatively, D is TRBD1 (6 bases). CDR3 size: 13 residues. The ends were cut back, 3 bases at V and 3 bases at J, with 8 bases in the middle. Germline V gene lookup returns CDR1 KGHDR and CDR2 SFDVKD. The CDR3: CATSDPGHYEQYF. The CDR3, as DNA: TGTGCCACCAGTGATCCGGGACACTACGAGCAGTACTTC.

At least ten counts were recorded for this clonotype. The genes are TRBV7-8 and TRBJ1-1; maybe TRBD1 (6 bases). This CDR3 comprises 14 residues. The germline V gene has CDR1 SGHVS and CDR2 FQNEAQ. Trimming removed 1 base from V and 6 bases from J, with 12 bases in between. CDR3 DNA: TGTGCCAGCAGCTTAGGCTGGGACACCTCTGAAGCTTTCTTT. It specifies CASSLGWDTSEAFF.

This clonotype showed up many times. The rearrangement links TRBV15 to TRBJ2-2, with 8 bases matching TRBD2. Germline loops: CDR1 LNHNV, CDR2 YYDKDF (reference sequence). The CDR3 has 17 residues. Unmatched junction bases numbered 13, after V lost 5 bases and J lost 5 bases. The CDR3 loop is CATSPGASGRRTGELFF. The CDR3 DNA is TGTGCCACCAGCCCCGGGGCTAGCGGGCGGAGGACCGGGGAGCTGTTTTTT. The variable domain in full, completed from reference TRBV15 and TRBJ2-2, reads DAMVIQNPRYQVTQFGKPVTLSCSQTLNHNVMYWYQQKSSQAPKLLFHYYDKDFNNEADTPDNFQSRRPNTSFCFLDIRSPGLGDTAMYLCATSPGASGRRTGELFFGEGSRLTVL.

This clonotype was seen at least ten times. The genes are TRBV2 and TRBJ1-2; D call uncertain. The CDR3 extends over 15 amino acids. Germline CDR1 is SNHLY and CDR2 is FYNNEI. V was pared by 2 bases and J by 1 base, with 11 bases between. The CDR3: CASSEKGINNYGYTF. CDR3 bases: TGTGCCAGCAGTGAAAAGGGTATAAATAACTATGGCTACACCTTC.

This clonotype was recorded many times. The rearrangement uses TRBV9 and TRBJ2-1; D not resolved. The CDR3 covers 15 residues. Per germline, CDR1 SGDLS and CDR2 YYNGEE. The V gene lost 1 base and the J gene lost 1 base, with 9 bases spanning the gap. CDR3 protein: CASSVLSSSYNEQFF. CDR3 in DNA: TGTGCCAGCAGCGTATTGAGTAGTTCCTACAATGAGCAGTTCTTC.

This clonotype has at least ten counts. The chain recombines TRBV11-2 with TRBJ1-4, with TRBD1 as a possible D gene (6 bases). The CDR3 totals 15 residues. Trimming stripped 6 bases from V and 0 bases from J, with 11 bases between. The germline gives CDR1 SGHAT, CDR2 FQNNGV. CDR3 amino acids: CASRPNRATNEKLFF. DNA for the CDR3: TGTGCCAGCAGACCAAACAGGGCAACTAATGAAAAACTGTTTTTT.

This clonotype was found many times. This chain connects TRBV9 to TRBJ2-7; 8 positions match TRBD2. The trim removed 3 bases at V and 7 bases at J, leaving 0 bases unmatched. The CDR3 has 11 amino acids. Germline CDR1 is SGDLS and CDR2 is YYNGEE. The CDR3 protein is CASSAGGEQYF. The DNA of the CDR3 is TGTGCCAGCAGCGCGGGGGGGGAGCAGTACTTC.